The rows below give T cell receptor beta chains drawn from one sample of a study of CD8 T cells in ankylosing spondylitis. MiXCR, run by TCRdb on the 5' RACE reads, gives a single entry per CDR3 protein. The sample has some 200,000 distinct CDR3 sequences, 9.5% to 15% seen once; the top ten hold approximately 15%. The material sequenced was blood, either unsorted or a sorted T cell fraction (not recorded which). Receptor source: a male donor with ankylosing spondylitis or in good health (not recorded which). Each CDR3 is given with its conserved first and last residue. Each record gives: J gene, D gene, V gene, clone size, CDR3 protein, CDR3 DNA. A D gene is named only where the DNA matches it firmly. A row's size may be missing; if present it is once, few, many or a size class.

J gene: TRBJ1-5; D gene: TRBD1; V gene: TRBV19; clone size: few; CDR3 protein: CASSSGGLSNQPQHF; CDR3 DNA: TGTGCCAGTAGCTCAGGGGGCTTGAGCAATCAGCCCCAGCATTTT
J gene: TRBJ2-1; D gene: TRBD1; V gene: TRBV5-5; clone size: -; CDR3 protein: CASRHTDRGHGEQFF; CDR3 DNA: TGTGCCAGCAGACATACGGACAGGGGGCACGGTGAGCAGTTCTTC
J gene: TRBJ1-2; D gene: -; V gene: TRBV4-1; clone size: few; CDR3 protein: CASSQGTLSNYGYTF; CDR3 DNA: TGCGCCAGCAGCCAAGGCACACTCTCAAACTATGGCTACACCTTC
J gene: TRBJ1-2; D gene: -; V gene: TRBV27; clone size: few; CDR3 protein: CASSLKFPNYGYTF; CDR3 DNA: TGTGCCAGCAGTTTAAAGTTCCCAAACTATGGCTACACCTTC
J gene: TRBJ2-1; D gene: TRBD2; V gene: TRBV5-1; clone size: many; CDR3 protein: CASSSAGAYNEQFF; CDR3 DNA: TGCGCCAGCAGCTCAGCGGGGGCCTACAATGAGCAGTTCTTC
J gene: TRBJ2-2; D gene: -; V gene: TRBV29-1; clone size: many; CDR3 protein: CSAREGSGELFF; CDR3 DNA: TGCAGCGCCAGGGAAGGAAGCGGGGAGCTGTTTTTT
J gene: TRBJ2-1; D gene: -; V gene: TRBV29-1; clone size: -; CDR3 protein: CSVEELHNEQFF; CDR3 DNA: TGCAGCGTTGAAGAACTGCACAATGAGCAGTTCTTC
J gene: TRBJ2-2; D gene: -; V gene: TRBV6-4; clone size: many; CDR3 protein: CASSGDLNTGELFF; CDR3 DNA: TGTGCCAGCAGTGGGGATCTAAACACCGGGGAGCTGTTTTTT
J gene: TRBJ2-5; D gene: -; V gene: TRBV4-1; clone size: few; CDR3 protein: CASSHQLGQETQYF; CDR3 DNA: TGCGCCAGCAGCCACCAGCTGGGGCAAGAGACCCAGTACTTC
J gene: TRBJ2-3; D gene: TRBD2; V gene: TRBV4-1; clone size: -; CDR3 protein: CASSQGTSGTTDTQYF; CDR3 DNA: TGCGCCAGCAGCCAAGGGACTAGCGGGACCACAGATACGCAGTATTTT
J gene: TRBJ1-1; D gene: -; V gene: TRBV7-9; clone size: -; CDR3 protein: CASSDGMLNTEAFF; CDR3 DNA: TGTGCCAGCAGCGACGGGATGCTGAACACTGAAGCTTTCTTT
J gene: TRBJ1-2; D gene: TRBD1; V gene: TRBV11-2; clone size: few; CDR3 protein: CASSLDRIRDSANYGYTF; CDR3 DNA: TGTGCCAGCAGCTTAGATCGGATAAGGGACAGTGCTAACTATGGCTACACCTTC
J gene: TRBJ2-3; D gene: -; V gene: TRBV5-1; clone size: -; CDR3 protein: CASSGGYTQYF; CDR3 DNA: TGCGCCAGCAGCGGGGGGTATACGCAGTATTTT
J gene: TRBJ2-3; D gene: -; V gene: TRBV7-2; clone size: many; CDR3 protein: CASSFQGPPSDTQYF; CDR3 DNA: TGTGCCAGCAGCTTCCAGGGGCCACCCTCAGATACGCAGTATTTT
J gene: TRBJ2-7; D gene: TRBD1; V gene: TRBV4-1; clone size: -; CDR3 protein: CASSQRQGTSYEQYF; CDR3 DNA: TGCGCCAGCAGCCAAAGACAGGGGACCTCCTACGAGCAGTACTTC
J gene: TRBJ2-2; D gene: -; V gene: TRBV12-3/TRBV12-4; clone size: -; CDR3 protein: CASSLVDFYTGELFF; CDR3 DNA: TGTGCCAGCAGTTTAGTGGACTTCTACACCGGGGAGCTGTTTTTT
J gene: TRBJ1-2; D gene: -; V gene: TRBV27; clone size: few; CDR3 protein: CASSLGRANNYGYTF; CDR3 DNA: TGTGCCAGCAGTTTAGGCAGGGCAAATAACTATGGCTACACCTTC
J gene: TRBJ2-5; D gene: -; V gene: TRBV5-1; clone size: few; CDR3 protein: CASRGPGLSFRETQYF; CDR3 DNA: TGCGCCAGCAGAGGACCGGGACTTAGTTTCCGGGAGACCCAGTACTTC
J gene: TRBJ2-7; D gene: -; V gene: TRBV4-1; clone size: few; CDR3 protein: CASSQEGDSYEQYF; CDR3 DNA: TGCGCCAGCAGCCAAGAGGGGGACTCCTACGAGCAGTACTTC
J gene: TRBJ2-7; D gene: TRBD2; V gene: TRBV4-1; clone size: -; CDR3 protein: CASSQLLAGGYEQYF; CDR3 DNA: TGCGCCAGCAGCCAACTACTAGCGGGAGGCTACGAGCAGTACTTC
J gene: TRBJ2-7; D gene: -; V gene: TRBV6-1; clone size: -; CDR3 protein: CASTERRQETYEQYF; CDR3 DNA: TGTGCCAGCACCGAAAGGAGGCAGGAGACCTACGAGCAGTACTTC
J gene: TRBJ2-7; D gene: -; V gene: TRBV30; clone size: -; CDR3 protein: CAWSTSGVDEQYF; CDR3 DNA: TGTGCCTGGAGTACATCAGGGGTGGACGAGCAGTACTTC
J gene: TRBJ2-7; D gene: -; V gene: TRBV4-1; clone size: few; CDR3 protein: CASSQTRSYEQYF; CDR3 DNA: TGCGCCAGCAGCCAGACTAGGTCCTACGAGCAGTACTTC
J gene: TRBJ2-2; D gene: TRBD1; V gene: TRBV12-3/TRBV12-4; clone size: -; CDR3 protein: CASSFDRVSGTGELFF; CDR3 DNA: TGTGCCAGCAGTTTTGACAGGGTCAGCGGCACCGGGGAGCTGTTTTTT
J gene: TRBJ2-1; D gene: -; V gene: TRBV5-4; clone size: -; CDR3 protein: CASSPERDINEQFF; CDR3 DNA: TGTGCCAGCAGCCCAGAGCGGGACATCAATGAGCAGTTCTTC
J gene: TRBJ2-3; D gene: TRBD2; V gene: TRBV7-2; clone size: -; CDR3 protein: CASSSLGGRIDTQYF; CDR3 DNA: TGTGCCAGCAGCTCACTAGGCGGGAGGATTGATACGCAGTATTTT
J gene: TRBJ2-7; D gene: -; V gene: TRBV2; clone size: many; CDR3 protein: CASSDLAGPYEQYF; CDR3 DNA: TGTGCCAGCAGTGATCTGGCAGGGCCCTACGAGCAGTACTTC
J gene: TRBJ2-2; D gene: -; V gene: TRBV27; clone size: many; CDR3 protein: CASSGTNTGELFF; CDR3 DNA: TGTGCCAGCAGCGGGACGAACACCGGGGAGCTGTTTTTT
J gene: TRBJ2-3; D gene: -; V gene: TRBV7-9; clone size: -; CDR3 protein: CASSPRGGLLRDTQYF; CDR3 DNA: TGTGCCAGCAGCCCCCGTGGGGGGCTCCTCCGGGATACGCAGTATTTT
J gene: TRBJ2-1; D gene: TRBD2; V gene: TRBV7-8; clone size: -; CDR3 protein: CASERGSSYNEQFF; CDR3 DNA: TGTGCCAGTGAGCGCGGGAGTTCCTACAATGAGCAGTTCTTC
J gene: TRBJ2-1; D gene: -; V gene: TRBV20-1; clone size: -; CDR3 protein: CSARDDPRLEQFF; CDR3 DNA: TGCAGTGCTAGGGACGATCCCCGGCTTGAGCAGTTCTTC
J gene: TRBJ2-7; D gene: TRBD1; V gene: TRBV5-1; clone size: -; CDR3 protein: CASSPERDRVYEQYF; CDR3 DNA: TGCGCCAGCAGCCCCGAACGGGACAGGGTCTACGAGCAGTACTTC
J gene: TRBJ2-1; D gene: -; V gene: TRBV5-1; clone size: few; CDR3 protein: CASSFLIDNEQFF; CDR3 DNA: TGCGCCAGCAGTTTCCTAATCGACAATGAGCAGTTCTTC
J gene: TRBJ2-1; D gene: -; V gene: TRBV24-1; clone size: many; CDR3 protein: CATSDSRENEQFF; CDR3 DNA: TGTGCCACCAGTGATTCCCGGGAGAATGAGCAGTTCTTC
J gene: TRBJ2-7; D gene: TRBD2; V gene: TRBV4-1; clone size: -; CDR3 protein: CASSQRGTSGAYEQYF; CDR3 DNA: TGCGCCAGCAGCCAAAGGGGGACTAGCGGGGCCTACGAGCAGTACTTC
J gene: TRBJ1-1; D gene: -; V gene: TRBV6-1; clone size: -; CDR3 protein: CASSEGPIMNTEAFF; CDR3 DNA: TGTGCCAGCAGTGAAGGCCCGATAATGAACACTGAAGCTTTCTTT
J gene: TRBJ1-2; D gene: -; V gene: TRBV12-5; clone size: -; CDR3 protein: CASDYDTGPLRGYTF; CDR3 DNA: TGTGCTAGTGACTACGATACCGGGCCCCTGAGGGGCTACACCTTC
J gene: TRBJ2-1; D gene: -; V gene: TRBV5-6; clone size: -; CDR3 protein: CARSPGILGYEQFF; CDR3 DNA: TGTGCCAGGAGCCCCGGGATCCTGGGATATGAGCAGTTCTTC
J gene: TRBJ2-1; D gene: TRBD2; V gene: TRBV11-2; clone size: few; CDR3 protein: CASSLQGGEQFF; CDR3 DNA: TGTGCCAGCAGCTTACAGGGAGGGGAGCAGTTCTTC
J gene: TRBJ2-3; D gene: TRBD2; V gene: TRBV29-1; clone size: many; CDR3 protein: CSVVASGAISTDTQYF; CDR3 DNA: TGCAGCGTTGTGGCTAGCGGGGCCATCAGCACAGATACGCAGTATTTT
J gene: TRBJ2-1; D gene: -; V gene: TRBV11-1; clone size: few; CDR3 protein: CASSSPEGPKGPYNEQFF; CDR3 DNA: TGTGCCAGCAGCTCCCCGGAGGGTCCGAAGGGCCCCTACAATGAGCAGTTCTTC
J gene: TRBJ2-1; D gene: -; V gene: TRBV20-1; clone size: -; CDR3 protein: CSARAILNEQFF; CDR3 DNA: TGCAGTGCTAGGGCTATTCTCAATGAGCAGTTCTTC
J gene: TRBJ2-5; D gene: -; V gene: TRBV6-1; clone size: few; CDR3 protein: CASQLWGETARETQYF; CDR3 DNA: TGTGCCAGCCAGCTTTGGGGGGAAACGGCTCGGGAGACCCAGTACTTC
J gene: TRBJ2-7; D gene: TRBD1; V gene: TRBV18; clone size: -; CDR3 protein: CASSPLGQGLPYEQYF; CDR3 DNA: TGTGCCAGCTCACCTCTGGGACAGGGTCTTCCCTACGAGCAGTACTTC
J gene: TRBJ1-1; D gene: -; V gene: TRBV14; clone size: -; CDR3 protein: CASSQGGLANTEAFF; CDR3 DNA: TGTGCCAGCAGCCAAGGGGGCCTGGCGAACACTGAAGCTTTCTTT
J gene: TRBJ1-1; D gene: -; V gene: TRBV27; clone size: few; CDR3 protein: CASSTRTAAFF; CDR3 DNA: TGTGCCAGCAGTACGAGGACAGCAGCTTTCTTT
J gene: TRBJ2-2; D gene: -; V gene: TRBV27; clone size: once; CDR3 protein: CASSLGTNTGELFF; CDR3 DNA: TGTGCCAGCAGCCTAGGGACAAACACCGGGGAGCTGTTTTTT
J gene: TRBJ2-7; D gene: TRBD1; V gene: TRBV4-1; clone size: -; CDR3 protein: CASSLEGQGAWEQYF; CDR3 DNA: TGCGCCAGCAGCCTTGAGGGACAGGGGGCTTGGGAGCAGTACTTC
J gene: TRBJ1-6; D gene: -; V gene: TRBV4-1; clone size: few; CDR3 protein: CASSQIAGNNSPLHF; CDR3 DNA: TGCGCCAGCAGCCAGATAGCGGGGAACAATTCACCCCTCCACTTT
J gene: TRBJ2-1; D gene: TRBD2; V gene: TRBV20-1; clone size: -; CDR3 protein: CSADPGTSGRANEQFF; CDR3 DNA: TGCAGTGCTGACCCTGGGACTAGCGGGAGGGCCAATGAGCAGTTCTTC
J gene: TRBJ1-2; D gene: -; V gene: TRBV6-4; clone size: -; CDR3 protein: CASSVSSLHYGYTF; CDR3 DNA: TGTGCCAGCAGTGTCTCCTCGCTCCATTATGGCTACACCTTC
J gene: TRBJ1-5; D gene: -; V gene: TRBV27; clone size: -; CDR3 protein: CASSVEGTPNQPQHF; CDR3 DNA: TGTGCCAGCAGCGTAGAAGGGACACCCAATCAGCCCCAGCATTTT